Presented here are 28 T cell receptor beta chains from one specimen sequenced in a study of immune characterization of retroperitoneal liposarcoma (dated by TCRdb to about 2019). Library prep was done by PCR. This sample was sequenced with a NextSeq 500. The public sequencing data were trimmed at Q25 with fastp and processed into clonotypes with MiXCR by TCRdb, which kept only in-frame beta chains. Rows with a matching CDR3 protein are joined into one entry that keeps the most common DNA and genes. For this sample there are 10,000 to 11,000 distinct CDR3 sequences; around 35% appear just once. The ten largest clones capture 20% to 25% of the sample. Sample: tumor tissue. All receptors come from a male donor with retroperitoneal liposarcoma.

In this sample, this clonotype turned up a few times. This chain joins TRBV7-6 and TRBJ1-6; 10 bases fit TRBD1. After removal of 5 bases from V and 10 bases from J, the junction contained 8 bases not matched to a gene. CDR3 length equals 15 residues. The germline V gene has CDR1 SGHVS and CDR2 FNYEAQ. CDR3 sequence (DNA): TGTGCCAGCAGCCCAGGGGACAGGGGAGGCTCACCCCTCCACTTT. It encodes CASSPGDRGGSPLHF.

This clonotype was seen many times. The CDR3 nucleotides are TGTGCCAGCAGTCCCGGCAATGAGCAGTACTTC. Translated: CASSPGNEQYF. The chain uses TRBV6-1 and TRBJ2-1; D unresolved. The DNA end favors TRBJ2-7, so the J call may be wrong. The CDR3 totals 11 residues. Germline assignment: CDR1 MNHNS and CDR2 SASEGT.

J is TRBJ2-1 and V is TRBV10-3; tentatively, D is TRBD2 (6 bases). Trimming took 2 bases from V and 8 from J, leaving 10 bases between them. This CDR3 is built from 13 residues. Per germline, CDR1 ENHRY and CDR2 SYGVKD. CDR3 sequence: CAISERASDEQFF. DNA of the CDR3: TGTGCCATCAGTGAGCGAGCTAGCGATGAGCAGTTCTTC.

The V call is TRBV6-6, the J call TRBJ2-1; 7 bases match TRBD1. The ends lost 2 bases at V and 7 bases at J; junction bases unmatched: 8. The CDR3 is made up of 15 amino acids. Per the germline V gene, CDR1 is MNHNY and CDR2 is SVGAGI (reference sequence). The CDR3 DNA reads TGTGCCAGCAGTTACCGCCCGACAGGGACAAATGAGCAGTTCTTC. This translates into CASSYRPTGTNEQFF.

V and J are TRBV3-1 and TRBJ2-7; possibly TRBD2 for D (6 bases). The CDR3 totals 16 residues. The V gene lost 5 bases and the J gene lost 1 base, with 18 bases spanning the gap. Germline V CDR1 and CDR2: LGHDT, YNNKEL (reference sequence). CDR3 protein: CASSSIPGLSSYEQYF. The CDR3 region has the DNA TGTGCCAGCAGCTCCATACCGGGACTGTCGTCCTACGAGCAGTACTTC.

This clonotype was found many times. This sequence joins TRBV7-8 and TRBJ2-1, with 9 positions matching TRBD1. The CDR3 spans 14 residues. Germline CDR1 reads SGHVS; CDR2 reads FQNEAQ. V lost 7 bases to trimming and J lost 4 bases; unmatched junction nucleotides: 5. In nucleotides, the CDR3 is TGTGCCAGCACCGCCGGGACAGGGTACAATGAGCAGTTCTTC. The encoded protein is CASTAGTGYNEQFF.

Concerning this clonotype itself: One end of the junction is discordant with germline, which a read error may explain. The J gene is TRBJ2-7, the V gene TRBV6-1, with 11 bases lining up with TRBD1. The DNA end is more similar to TRBJ2-1, so the J call may be wrong. CDR3 length: 18 residues. Germline CDR1 and CDR2: MNHNS and SASEGT. CDR3 in DNA: TGTGCCAGCAGCGAAGGACAGGGGGCGATCCCTTTCTCCTACGAGCAGTTCTTC. Amino acids: CASSEGQGAIPFSYEQFF.

This clonotype was counted many times. This chain connects TRBV6-6 to TRBJ2-1, with D hard to call. The germline V gene encodes CDR1 MNHNY and CDR2 SVGAGI (reference sequence). V dropped 0 bases and J dropped 13 bases, with 16 bases sitting between them. The CDR3 contains 14 residues. This chain's CDR3 is CASSYSRRQETQFF. In nucleotides, the CDR3 is TGTGCCAGCAGTTACTCCCGCAGGCAAGAGACCCAGTTCTTC.

This clonotype was found a few times. V and J are TRBV6-6 and TRBJ2-1, with 7 bases identical to TRBD1. Germline values: CDR1 MNHNY, CDR2 SVGAGI (reference sequence). This CDR3 comprises 15 residues. V was pared by 5 bases and J by 0 bases, with 4 bases of the junction left unmatched. CDR3 nucleotides: TGTGCCAGCAGTCTCCGGGACAGCTCCTACAATGAGCAGTTCTTC. Protein sequence: CASSLRDSSYNEQFF.

This clonotype was seen just once. The chain carries TRBV10-1 and TRBJ2-1, with D hard to call. The J call may be mistaken, given a closer DNA end match to TRBJ2-7. The CDR3 loop spans 13 amino acids. Germline V gene lookup returns CDR1 WNHNN and CDR2 SYGVQD (reference sequence). Here the CDR3 DNA reads TGCGCCAGCAGTGAGTCGAGAGAGCGCGAGCAGTACTTC. Translation gives CASSESREREQYF.

This rearrangement joins TRBV28 to TRBJ2-1, with D unresolved. V was trimmed by 4 bases and J by 5 bases, leaving 15 bases between them. CDR3 size: 15 residues. CDR1 is MDHEN, CDR2 SYDVKM, per germline. The CDR3 spells CASSSAVRLNNEQFF. In DNA form, the CDR3 reads TGTGCCAGCAGTTCCGCCGTAAGGTTGAACAATGAGCAGTTCTTC.

This clonotype occurred once. The CDR3 ends on some other residue instead of the conserved phenylalanine or tryptophan, so this is likely a read error. The chain has TRBV7-6 and TRBJ2-1; 7 positions match TRBD2. Germline CDR1 and CDR2: SGHVS and FNYEAQ. The CDR3 totals 14 residues. V lost 5 bases to trimming and J lost 1 base; unmatched junction nucleotides: 2. CDR3 sequence (DNA): TGTGCCAGCAGCAAGGGACTATCCTACAATGAGCAGTTCTGC. This encodes CASSKGLSYNEQFC.

This sequence joins TRBV7-2 and TRBJ2-1; the D is unclear. Trimming stripped 6 bases from V and 10 bases from J, with 13 bases between. The CDR3 loop spans 12 amino acids. The germline CDR1 and CDR2 sequences are SGHTA and FQGNSA. The CDR3 bases are TGTGCCAGCAGTCGGACGGTTTACGAGCAGTTCTTC. Amino acid sequence: CASSRTVYEQFF.

This clonotype turned up a few times. The V and J genes are TRBV6-5 and TRBJ2-1; 9 bases line up with TRBD2. Germline values: CDR1 MNHEY, CDR2 SVGAGI. This CDR3 has 15 amino acids. V dropped 9 bases and J dropped 0; count of bases not matched to a gene: 6. The CDR3 loop is CASSGSPSSYNEQFF. CDR3 nucleotides: TGTGCCAGTAGCGGGAGCCCTAGCTCCTACAATGAGCAGTTCTTC.

This rearrangement joins TRBV6-5 to TRBJ2-5, with TRBD2 matching over 9 bases. After removal of 8 bases from V and 3 bases from J, the junction contained 4 bases not matched to a gene. Germline lookup yields CDR1 MNHEY and CDR2 SVGAGI. The CDR3 sequence is 13 residues long. The CDR3 nucleotides read TGTGCCAGCGGGCGGGGGGGAGAAGAGACCCAGTACTTC. Its protein product is CASGRGGEETQYF.

The chain recombines TRBV4-1 with TRBJ2-7; TRBD1 matches 7 bases. From germline, CDR1 is MGHRA and CDR2 YSYEKL. The CDR3 has 14 amino acids. Trimming took 4 bases from V and 5 from J; bases not matched to a gene: 8. CDR3 loop: CASSRVATGDEQYF. In nucleotides, the CDR3 is TGCGCCAGCAGCCGCGTTGCAACAGGGGACGAGCAGTACTTC.

The chain is built from TRBV27 and TRBJ2-1; a possible D gene is TRBD2 (6 bases). Germline CDR1 and CDR2: MNHEY and SMNVEV (reference sequence). The CDR3 has 14 amino acids. The germline V and J ends were trimmed by 4 bases and 4 bases, with 11 bases remaining between them. This CDR3 reads CASSSSGLYNEQFF. The CDR3 DNA reads TGTGCCAGCAGTTCCTCGGGACTTTACAATGAGCAGTTCTTC.

The sample holds a few counts of this clonotype. The rearrangement joins TRBV10-1 to TRBJ2-4; D is possibly TRBD2 (6 bases). Trimming took 2 bases from V and 11 from J, leaving 16 bases between them. The CDR3 sequence is 14 residues long. Germline loops: CDR1 WNHNN, CDR2 SYGVQD (reference sequence). For the CDR3, the DNA is TGCGCCAGCAGTGAGATGCGGAGCGGAGGGTTTCAGTACTTC. Residues: CASSEMRSGGFQYF.

Regarding this clonotype: With a much larger clone just one base away, this may be a read error. The J gene is TRBJ2-1, the V gene TRBV6-1; a weak D match, TRBD1 (6 bases). The J call is doubtful: the DNA matches TRBJ2-7 better. Germline V gene lookup returns CDR1 MNHNS and CDR2 SASEGT. The CDR3 contains 15 residues. The CDR3 DNA reads TGTGCCAGCACCCCGGTCAGGGGCGCCTACAATGAGCAGTACTTC. It translates to CASTPVRGAYNEQYF.

There are many counts of this clonotype. The rearrangement joins TRBV12-5 to TRBJ2-5; D remains unclear. V lost 5 bases and J 10 bases, leaving 11 bases between the germline ends. The CDR3 is made up of 11 amino acids. Germline CDR1 is LGHNT and CDR2 is FRNRAP. The chain's CDR3 is CASGQMMYQYF. The DNA of the CDR3 is TGTGCTAGTGGTCAGATGATGTACCAGTACTTC.

Within the sample, this clonotype is medium-sized. The CDR3: CASSFGQPGETQYF. DNA for the CDR3: TGTGCCAGCAGCTTTGGGCAGCCGGGGGAGACCCAGTACTTC. The rearrangement joins TRBV7-2 to TRBJ2-5; maybe TRBD2 (5 bases). V shed 3 bases and J shed 5 bases, with 13 bases lying between them. Germline V lookup: CDR1 SGHTA, CDR2 FQGNSA. The CDR3 has 14 residues.

V and J are TRBV6-5 and TRBJ2-5; D unresolved. The DNA end is more similar to TRBJ2-1, so the J call may be wrong. Germline CDR1 MNHEY, CDR2 SVGAGI. The CDR3 length is 13 residues. CDR3 bases: TGTGCCAGCAGTTACTCACGGTCAATAGAGCAGTTCTTC. Its protein is CASSYSRSIEQFF.

V usage is TRBV6-1 and J usage is TRBJ2-1, with D uncertain. Germline loops: CDR1 MNHNS, CDR2 SASEGT. The CDR3 is 13 residues long. Trimming removed 4 bases from V and 9 bases from J, with 13 bases in between. The CDR3 sequence is CASSATGVGEQFF. For the CDR3, the DNA is TGTGCCAGCAGTGCCACCGGAGTCGGTGAGCAGTTCTTC.

This clonotype was counted between two and nine times. This rearrangement joins TRBV6-1 to TRBJ2-5; 12 positions agree with TRBD2. CDR3 length: 17 amino acids. After removal of 4 bases from V and 4 bases from J, the junction contained 10 bases not matched to a gene. Germline assignment: CDR1 MNHNS and CDR2 SASEGT. The DNA for the CDR3 is TGTGCCAGCAGTGCCCTCCCGGGACTAGCGGGCGGAGAGACCCAGTACTTC. This gives the protein CASSALPGLAGGETQYF.

This clonotype was seen at least ten times. The chain employs TRBV6-1 and TRBJ2-1; D ambiguous. V was pared by 3 bases and J by 10 bases, with 16 bases between. The germline V gene encodes CDR1 MNHNS and CDR2 SASEGT. The CDR3 is made up of 14 amino acids. CDR3 protein: CASSDQPIGYEQFF. The CDR3 DNA follows: TGTGCCAGCAGTGACCAGCCGATTGGTTACGAGCAGTTCTTC.

This clonotype was recorded many times. The chain recombines TRBV6-1 with TRBJ2-7, with D possibly being TRBD1 or TRBD2 (7 bases each). Germline V gives CDR1 MNHNS, CDR2 SASEGT. The V and J ends lost 5 bases and 2 bases respectively, with 13 bases between them. CDR3 length: 14 amino acids. Here the CDR3 DNA reads TGTGCCAGCAGTAGCGGGACAGCAGCCTACGAGCAGTACTTC. Encoded protein: CASSSGTAAYEQYF.

The chain joins TRBV10-2 to TRBJ2-2; D gene uncertain. The CDR3 spans 11 residues. V lost 2 bases and J lost 15, with 10 bases in between. CDR1 is WSHSY and CDR2 is SAAADI in the germline V gene. DNA for the CDR3: TGCGCCAGCAGTGAGACGGCCAGAATGTTTTTT. The encoded protein is CASSETARMFF.

In this sample, this clonotype turned up a few times. This chain uses TRBV6-1 with TRBJ2-1, with 8 bases matching TRBD1. This CDR3 spans 16 amino acids. V shed 2 bases and J 0 bases; nucleotides not matched to a gene: 3. Germline lookup yields CDR1 MNHNS and CDR2 SASEGT. The CDR3 is CASSERTGGSYNEQFF. The CDR3 DNA follows: TGTGCCAGCAGTGAACGAACAGGGGGCTCCTACAATGAGCAGTTCTTC.